Presented here are 25 T cell receptor beta chains from one specimen sequenced in a study of vaccination and CD4 T cells after COVID-19. Stated treatment: roughly nine-day PBMC culture with coronavirus spike peptide pools or control peptides (ViraFEST assay). These receptors lack a known antigen. Scientists ran DNA taken from cultured CD4+ T cells through the Oncomine TCR Beta short-read assay for sequencing. TCRdb reprocessed the PCR reads via MiXCR and lists one record per CDR3 protein. The table has about 14,000 distinct CDR3 sequences, 29% seen once. Here the sequenced sample was CD4+ T cells from blood, cultured in vitro, taken before SARS-CoV-2 vaccination. The receptors come from a human donor who received a COVID-19 vaccine.

This clonotype was seen a few times. The chain is built from TRBV20-1 and TRBJ2-5; D uncertain. V dropped 7 bases and J dropped 2 bases, with 8 bases sitting between them. CDR3 size: 11 residues. Germline V CDR1 and CDR2: DFQATT, SNEGSKA (reference sequence). For the CDR3, the DNA is TGCAGTGTGGCCAGTCAAGAGACCCAGTACTTC. Its translation is CSVASQETQYF.

The chain couples TRBV7-9 to TRBJ2-3; D possibly corresponds to TRBD2 (7 bases). The germline V and J ends were trimmed by 8 bases and 6 bases, with 18 bases remaining between them. The CDR3 consists of 14 residues. CDR1 and CDR2 (germline): SEHNR, FQNEAQ (reference sequence). The DNA of the CDR3 is TGTGCCAGCTTTCTAGGGGGGGCCGCGGATACGCAGTATTTT. This encodes CASFLGGAADTQYF.

The chain is built from TRBV7-9 and TRBJ1-3, with D unclear. CDR3 length: 14 residues. Trimming removed 1 base from V and 0 bases from J, with 4 bases in between. Germline-derived CDR1 and CDR2 are SEHNR and FQNEAQ (reference sequence). The CDR3 DNA is TGTGCCAGCAGCTTAGAGGGCTCTGGAAACACCATATATTTT. Residues: CASSLEGSGNTIYF.

V usage is TRBV18 and J usage is TRBJ1-2; TRBD1 aligns across 7 bases. There are 16 residues in the CDR3. Germline CDR1 reads KGHSH; CDR2 reads LQKENI. V trimming: 3 bases; J trimming: 2 bases; junction bases outside the gene matches: 9. CDR3 sequence (DNA): TGTGCCAGCTCACCTATCCGGGACAGAATAAACTATGGCTACACCTTC. This codes for CASSPIRDRINYGYTF. Full variable domain (remainder filled in from reference TRBV18 and TRBJ1-2): NAGVMQNPRHLVRRRGQEARLRCSPMKGHSHVYWYRQLPEEGLKFMVYLQKENIIDESGMPKERFSAEFPKEGPSILRIQQVVRGDSAAYFCASSPIRDRINYGYTFGSGTRLTVV.

CDR3 in DNA: TGTGCCAGCAGTCTGAAACAGGGGGATGAAGCTTTCTTT. It is translated as CASSLKQGDEAFF. The chain is built from TRBV6-1 and TRBJ1-1; TRBD1 matches at 8 bases. Germline CDR1 MNHNS, CDR2 SASEGT. The CDR3 has 13 residues. V lost 5 bases and J lost 7; bases outside the gene matches: 6.

The genes are TRBV19 and TRBJ1-5, with 11 bases matching TRBD1. The CDR3 spans 19 residues. V shed 0 bases and J 6 bases; nucleotides not matched to a gene: 13. Germline V gene data show CDR1 as LNHDA and CDR2 as SQIVND (reference sequence). CDR3 amino acids: CASSIDSRDRGFRGQPQHF. CDR3 nucleotides: TGTGCCAGTAGTATAGATTCCCGGGACAGGGGGTTTCGGGGTCAGCCCCAGCATTTT.

A few counts support this clonotype. The chain joins TRBV20-1 to TRBJ2-3, with D maybe TRBD2 (6 bases). The germline CDR1 and CDR2 sequences are DFQATT and SNEGSKA (reference sequence). V was trimmed by 6 bases and J by 0 bases, leaving 13 bases between them. This CDR3 spans 14 amino acids. CDR3 in amino acids: CSAVAVPSTDTQYF. The DNA of the CDR3 is TGCAGTGCGGTAGCGGTACCCAGCACAGATACGCAGTATTTT.

By share, this clonotype counts as medium-sized. The chain couples TRBV19 to TRBJ1-5, with D tentatively TRBD1 (6 bases). Trimming removed 1 base from V and 7 bases from J, with 14 bases in between. Germline V gene sequence: CDR1 LNHDA, CDR2 SQIVND (reference sequence). The CDR3 consists of 15 residues. The CDR3 is CASSIGGGGRQPQHF. DNA of the CDR3: TGTGCCAGTAGTATAGGAGGGGGGGGCCGACAGCCCCAGCATTTT.

Only a few counts were recorded for this clonotype. The V call is TRBV20-1, the J call TRBJ1-3, with D maybe TRBD1 (6 bases). This CDR3 comprises 16 residues. The V end was cut by 0 bases, the J end by 0 bases, with 12 bases between. Germline V CDR1 and CDR2: DFQATT, SNEGSKA (reference sequence). The CDR3 DNA is TGCAGTGCTAGAGACCTCAGGGGTAGCTCTGGAAACACCATATATTTT. This sequence encodes CSARDLRGSSGNTIYF.

This clonotype was seen a few times. The chain couples TRBV14 to TRBJ1-1; D may be TRBD1 (5 bases). V was trimmed by 0 bases and J by 7 bases, leaving 9 bases between them. The germline V gene encodes CDR1 SGHDN and CDR2 FVKESK. The CDR3 spans 13 residues. CDR3 bases: TGTGCCAGCAGCCAAGATGTCGGGGGTGAAGCTTTCTTT. This gives the protein CASSQDVGGEAFF. Combining the CDR3 with reference TRBV14 and TRBJ1-1 gives the whole variable domain EAGVTQFPSHSVIEKGQTVTLRCDPISGHDNLYWYRRVMGKEIKFLLHFVKESKQDESGMPNNRFLAERTGGTYSTLKVQPAELEDSGVYFCASSQDVGGEAFFGQGTRLTVV.

This clonotype was detected only a few times. The chain recombines TRBV2 with TRBJ1-4; TRBD1 matches at 10 bases. Germline V gene sequence: CDR1 SNHLY, CDR2 FYNNEI. The CDR3 spans 14 residues. Trimming took 6 bases from V and 7 from J; bases not matched to a gene: 5. CDR3 DNA sequence: TGTGCCAGCAGGTTGACAGGGGGCGGTGAAAAACTGTTTTTT. Its protein is CASRLTGGGEKLFF. Combining the CDR3 with reference TRBV2 and TRBJ1-4 gives the whole variable domain EPEVTQTPSHQVTQMGQEVILRCVPISNHLYFYWYRQILGQKVEFLVSFYNNEISEKSEIFDDQFSVERPDGSNFTLKIRSTKLEDSAMYFCASRLTGGGEKLFFGSGTQLSVL.

J is TRBJ1-1 and V is TRBV9; D is possibly TRBD1 (5 bases). The germline gives CDR1 SGDLS, CDR2 YYNGEE. The germline V and J ends were trimmed by 2 bases and 4 bases, with 12 bases remaining between them. The CDR3 sequence is 14 residues long. DNA of the CDR3: TGTGCCAGCAGCGTCAGCCAGGGAGGCACTGAAGCTTTCTTT. Encoded protein: CASSVSQGGTEAFF.

The rearrangement links TRBV20-1 to TRBJ2-7, with 9 bases identical to TRBD1. V shed 0 bases and J 3 bases; nucleotides not matched to a gene: 6. The CDR3 consists of 15 residues. Germline V CDR1 and CDR2: DFQATT, SNEGSKA (reference sequence). CDR3 protein: CSARDRDRADYEQYF. The CDR3 DNA reads TGCAGTGCTAGAGATCGGGACAGGGCGGACTACGAGCAGTACTTC.

The chain carries TRBV2 and TRBJ2-2; perhaps TRBD1 as D (6 bases). The V end was cut by 5 bases, the J end by 1 base, with 8 bases between. The CDR3 consists of 14 residues. Germline V gene data show CDR1 as SNHLY and CDR2 as FYNNEI. CDR3 coding DNA: TGTGCCAGCAGTAAGACAGGGAACACCGGGGAGCTGTTTTTT. Amino acid sequence: CASSKTGNTGELFF.

This clonotype came up a few times. V is TRBV25-1 and J is TRBJ1-5; 8 bases map to TRBD1. Germline CDR1 is MGHDK and CDR2 is SYGVNS. This CDR3 spans 16 amino acids. The V and J ends lost 3 bases and 5 bases, in that order; junction bases with no gene match: 9. CDR3: CASSDRGRRSDQPQHF. CDR3 in DNA: TGTGCCAGCAGTGACAGGGGGCGCCGGTCCGATCAGCCCCAGCATTTT.

This clonotype was observed a few times. The genes are TRBV7-8 and TRBJ2-7, with TRBD2 identical over 7 bases. This CDR3 has 14 amino acids. V was pared by 1 base and J by 12 bases, with 12 bases of the junction left unmatched. Germline-derived CDR1 and CDR2 are SGHVS and FQNEAQ. This CDR3 reads CASSLEVTSTSAYF. CDR3 in DNA: TGTGCCAGCAGCTTAGAAGTTACTTCTACTAGCGCGTACTTC.

V is TRBV7-6 and J is TRBJ2-3; TRBD2 agrees at 8 bases. The CDR3 loop spans 15 amino acids. Per germline, CDR1 SGHVS and CDR2 FNYEAQ. The V gene end was trimmed by 3 bases and the J gene end by 3 bases; junction bases not matched to a gene: 5. The CDR3 DNA is TGTGCCAGCAGCTTGGCGGGGGGTAGAACAGATACGCAGTATTTT. It specifies CASSLAGGRTDTQYF.

This clonotype occurred a few times. The gene calls are TRBV7-2 and TRBJ1-3; TRBD1 matches 8 bases. The trim removed 2 bases at V and 0 bases at J, leaving 6 bases unmatched. This CDR3 region has 17 residues. From germline, CDR1 is SGHTA and CDR2 FQGNSA. The CDR3 is CASSLSGQGSSGNTIYF. CDR3 DNA sequence: TGTGCCAGCAGCTTATCAGGACAGGGATCCTCTGGAAACACCATATATTTT. Looking up the rest from reference TRBV7-2 and TRBJ1-3 gives the full variable domain: GAGVSQSPSNKVTEKGKDVELRCDPISGHTALYWYRQSLGQGLEFLIYFQGNSAPDKSGLPSDRFSAERTGGSVSTLTIQRTQQEDSAVYLCASSLSGQGSSGNTIYFGEGSWLTVV.

The chain employs TRBV4-2 and TRBJ2-3; 15 nucleotides line up with TRBD2. Looked up from germline, CDR1 is LGHNA and CDR2 is YNFKEQ. CDR3 size: 18 residues. V trimming: 3 bases; J trimming: 2 bases; junction bases outside the gene matches: 6. The CDR3 bases are TGTGCCAGCAGCCAGACCGGGACTAGCGGGGGGACCACAGATACGCAGTATTTT. It yields the protein CASSQTGTSGGTTDTQYF.

The V and J genes are TRBV12-5 and TRBJ2-2; TRBD1 aligns across 7 bases. The CDR3 is 19 residues long. Unmatched junction bases numbered 19, after V lost 5 bases and J lost 4 bases. In germline, CDR1 is LGHNT, CDR2 FRNRAP. The CDR3 bases are TGTGCTAGTGGTCCCCGGGACAGAGGATTGGTTCCAACCACCGGGGAGCTGTTTTTT. This codes for CASGPRDRGLVPTTGELFF.

By proportion, this clonotype is medium-sized. The chain recombines TRBV7-2 with TRBJ1-6, with 7 nucleotides matching TRBD1. Losses at the gene ends were 8 bases for V and 4 bases for J; bases not matched to a gene: 8. This CDR3 is 15 amino acids long. CDR1 is SGHTA, CDR2 FQGNSA, per germline. For the CDR3, the DNA is TGTGCCAGCGGCCCCGGGGACAGATATAATTCACCCCTCCACTTT. This gives the protein CASGPGDRYNSPLHF.

CDR3 DNA: TGTGCCAGCAGCCAAACGGGGAGGGAGCAGTACTTC. Protein: CASSQTGREQYF. The genes are TRBV6-1 and TRBJ2-7; D is possibly TRBD2 (6 bases). The CDR3 totals 12 residues. Germline V gene sequence: CDR1 MNHNS, CDR2 SASEGT. The V end lost 6 bases, the J end lost 7 bases, and 13 bases lay between the germline ends.

This clonotype has more than one count but fewer than ten. The chain couples TRBV20-1 to TRBJ2-7; possibly TRBD1 or TRBD2 for D (6 bases each). Trimming removed 3 bases from V and 0 bases from J, with 9 bases in between. This CDR3 is built from 13 residues. Per germline, CDR1 DFQATT and CDR2 SNEGSKA (reference sequence). The CDR3 nucleotides are TGCAGTGCTAGTTCGGGGGCCTCCTACGAGCAGTACTTC. Residues: CSASSGASYEQYF.

The chain recombines TRBV18 with TRBJ2-7, with 9 bases lining up with TRBD1. The CDR3 has 15 amino acids. CDR1 is KGHSH, CDR2 LQKENI, per germline. Trimming at V came to 3 bases and at J to 5 bases, leaving 8 bases not matched to a gene. The CDR3 sequence: CASSPVVTGGNEQYF. In nucleotides, the CDR3 is TGTGCCAGCTCACCGGTCGTGACAGGGGGAAACGAGCAGTACTTC.

A remark on this clonotype: An end of the junction differs from the germline gene, which may be a read error. This rearrangement joins TRBV7-9 to TRBJ2-1; 7 bases fit TRBD2. This CDR3 region has 15 residues. Germline V gene sequence: CDR1 SEHNR, CDR2 FQNEAQ (reference sequence). CDR3 nucleotides: TGTGCCAACAGCCCTTTGGCTAGCGGTTACAATGAGCAGTTCTTC. As protein: CANSPLASGYNEQFF.